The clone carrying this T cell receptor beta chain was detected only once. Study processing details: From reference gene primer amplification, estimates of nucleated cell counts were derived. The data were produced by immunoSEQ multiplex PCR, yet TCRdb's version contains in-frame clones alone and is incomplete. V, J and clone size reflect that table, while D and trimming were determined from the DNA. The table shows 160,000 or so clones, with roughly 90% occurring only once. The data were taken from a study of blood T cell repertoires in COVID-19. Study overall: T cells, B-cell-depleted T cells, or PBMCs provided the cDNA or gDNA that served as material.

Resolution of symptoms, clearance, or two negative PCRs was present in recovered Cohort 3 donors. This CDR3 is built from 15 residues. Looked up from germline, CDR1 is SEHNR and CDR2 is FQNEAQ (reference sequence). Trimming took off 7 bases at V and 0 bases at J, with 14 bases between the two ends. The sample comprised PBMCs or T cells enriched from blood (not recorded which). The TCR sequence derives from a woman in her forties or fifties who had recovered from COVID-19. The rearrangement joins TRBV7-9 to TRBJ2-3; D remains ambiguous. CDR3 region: CASNIRRISTDTQYF. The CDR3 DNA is TGTGCCAGCAACATCCGGCGGATTAGCACAGATACGCAGTATTTT.